The 19 T cell receptor beta chains presented below share a single source sample, sequenced in a study of CD8 T cells in ankylosing spondylitis. Study-wide points: The study identified a TCR beta motif of under ten highly homologous variants that appeared characteristic of ankylosing spondylitis blood.

Via MiXCR, TCRdb re-called the 5' RACE reads, giving one row per CDR3 protein. Counted here are around 770,000 distinct CDR3 sequences, under 20% occurring once; the ten biggest clones make up around 19%. These receptors are not linked to any known antigen. Source material: blood, either unsorted or a sorted T cell fraction (not recorded which). The receptors shown here come from a male donor with ankylosing spondylitis.

This clonotype was detected many times. In DNA, the CDR3 is TGTGCCAGCAGCTTGCGGTCGACCAGGGGACGCACTGAAGCTTTCTTT. This gives the protein CASSLRSTRGRTEAFF. This sequence joins TRBV5-6 and TRBJ1-1, with D possibly being TRBD1 (6 bases). The V gene's germline CDR1 is SGHDT and CDR2 YYEEEE. Trimming left V 1 base short and J 4 bases short, with 17 bases between. The CDR3 runs to 16 residues.

The V and J genes are TRBV29-1 and TRBJ1-4; D uncertain. Deletions cut 0 bases from V and 5 bases from J, with 10 bases between. Germline lookup yields CDR1 SQVTM and CDR2 ANQGSEA. CDR3 length equals 14 residues. CDR3 protein: CSVEDPGSNEKLFF. CDR3 bases: TGCAGCGTTGAAGATCCCGGCAGCAATGAAAAACTGTTTTTT.

This chain joins TRBV6-5 and TRBJ2-1; TRBD2 matches at 10 bases. Germline CDR1 is MNHEY and CDR2 is SVGAGI. CDR3 length: 14 residues. V lost 2 bases to trimming and J lost 9 bases; unmatched junction nucleotides: 4. CDR3 sequence (DNA): TGTGCCAGCAGTTACGCTAGCGGGGGACTTGAGCAGTTCTTC. It specifies CASSYASGGLEQFF.

This sequence joins TRBV4-1 and TRBJ1-5, with a weak D call TRBD1 (5 bases). Germline CDR1 reads MGHRA; CDR2 reads YSYEKL. Trimming left V 5 bases short and J 6 bases short, with 14 bases between. The CDR3 covers 14 residues. The CDR3 spells CASSGGEVGQPQHF. CDR3 coding DNA: TGCGCCAGCAGCGGGGGGGAAGTCGGTCAGCCCCAGCATTTT.

This clonotype was seen a handful of times. This sequence joins TRBV29-1 and TRBJ2-2; a weak D match, TRBD1 (6 bases). V shed 6 bases and J shed 6 bases, with 11 bases lying between them. In germline, CDR1 is SQVTM, CDR2 ANQGSEA. The CDR3 is made up of 12 amino acids. The CDR3 coding sequence is TGCAGCGTCACGACAGGTGCCGGGGAGCTGTTTTTT. This gives the protein CSVTTGAGELFF.

The genes are TRBV5-1 and TRBJ2-7; no firm D call. The CDR3 contains 10 residues. Germline V lookup: CDR1 SGHRS, CDR2 YFSETQ. Trimming took off 5 bases at V and 5 bases at J, with 5 bases between the two ends. CDR3 sequence: CASRADEQYF. DNA for the CDR3: TGCGCCAGCAGGGCAGACGAGCAGTACTTC.

The chain has TRBV7-2 and TRBJ1-1; TRBD1 aligns across 7 bases. CDR3 length equals 15 residues. The V gene end was trimmed by 5 bases and the J gene end by 4 bases; junction bases not matched to a gene: 10. CDR1 SGHTA and CDR2 FQGNSA come from the germline V gene. The CDR3 DNA reads TGTGCCAGCAGCCCTTTTACAGGGGCAGGCACTGAAGCTTTCTTT. Translated, it gives CASSPFTGAGTEAFF.

This clonotype was counted a few times. The chain joins TRBV12-3 or TRBV12-4 to TRBJ2-3, with 7 bases aligning to TRBD1. V trimming: 4 bases; J trimming: 6 bases; junction bases outside the gene matches: 13. The CDR3 covers 16 residues. CDR3 residues: CASSSGTVWARDTQYF. The CDR3 region has the DNA TGTGCCAGCAGTTCCGGGACAGTATGGGCCAGGGATACGCAGTATTTT.

Only a few counts were recorded for this clonotype. The rearrangement joins TRBV27 to TRBJ1-2; D unclear. CDR1 and CDR2 (germline): MNHEY, SMNVEV (reference sequence). V was cut by 0 bases and J by 3 bases, with 8 bases left in between. The CDR3 length is 14 residues. In DNA form, the CDR3 reads TGTGCCAGCAGTTTATCGTTCGGGTACTATGGCTACACCTTC. Its translation is CASSLSFGYYGYTF.

The chain employs TRBV5-1 and TRBJ2-6, with TRBD1 matching over 11 bases. Germline loops: CDR1 SGHRS, CDR2 YFSETQ. CDR3 length: 18 amino acids. The V segment lost 4 bases and the J segment 0 bases; nucleotides outside the gene matches: 6. Written as DNA, the CDR3 is TGCGCCAGCAGCGAGACCGGGACAGGGGGCTCTGGGGCCAACGTCCTGACTTTC. It translates to CASSETGTGGSGANVLTF.

The CDR3 DNA sequence: TGTGCCAGCAGCTTAGTCCACTTCAACAATCAGCCCCAGCATTTT. Its protein is CASSLVHFNNQPQHF. This chain joins TRBV7-9 and TRBJ1-5; D remains unclear. In germline, CDR1 is SEHNR, CDR2 FQNEAQ (reference sequence). The germline V and J ends were trimmed by 1 base and 3 bases, with 10 bases remaining between them. The CDR3 has 15 residues. The variable domain in full, with the rest retrieved from reference TRBV7-9 and TRBJ1-5, is DTGVSQNPRHKITKRGQNVTFRCDPISEHNRLYWYRQTLGQGPEFLTYFQNEAQLEKSRLLSDRFSAERPKGSFSTLEIQRTEQGDSAMYLCASSLVHFNNQPQHFGDGTRLSIL.

This chain links TRBV7-8 with TRBJ1-1, with no clear D. The CDR3 has 13 amino acids. The V end lost 5 bases, the J end lost 4 bases, and 11 bases lay between the germline ends. In germline, CDR1 is SGHVS, CDR2 FQNEAQ. The CDR3 reads CASSELSGTEAFF. DNA of the CDR3: TGTGCCAGCAGCGAGTTATCGGGCACTGAAGCTTTCTTT.

The chain joins TRBV4-3 to TRBJ2-1; 8 bases fit TRBD2. CDR1 is LGHNA and CDR2 is YSLEER in the germline V gene. This CDR3 contains 18 residues. V was clipped by 4 bases and J by 1 base; unmatched bases: 12. The CDR3 loop is CASSRRGASGSSYNEQFF. CDR3 DNA: TGCGCCAGCAGCCGCAGGGGAGCTAGCGGGTCGTCCTACAATGAGCAGTTCTTC.

The V and J genes are TRBV9 and TRBJ2-3, with 13 bases fitting TRBD2. This CDR3 contains 16 residues. V shed 3 bases and J 4 bases; nucleotides not matched to a gene: 5. Germline V CDR1 and CDR2: SGDLS, YYNGEE. The CDR3 sequence is CASSAWTSGGADTQYF. The CDR3 DNA sequence: TGTGCCAGCAGCGCCTGGACTAGCGGGGGCGCAGATACGCAGTATTTT.

This clonotype turned up a few times. V usage is TRBV27 and J usage is TRBJ1-4, with TRBD1 matching over 8 bases. V gave up 6 bases and J gave up 0 bases; unmatched junction bases: 3. In germline, CDR1 is MNHEY, CDR2 SMNVEV (reference sequence). The CDR3 loop spans 15 amino acids. The DNA for the CDR3 is TGTGCCAGCAGACCAGGGGGCACAACTAATGAAAAACTGTTTTTT. The encoded protein is CASRPGGTTNEKLFF.

This clonotype was counted many times. The chain uses TRBV12-3 or TRBV12-4 and TRBJ2-1, with a possible D match to TRBD2 (5 bases). V dropped 2 bases and J dropped 0 bases, with 8 bases sitting between them. CDR3 length: 15 amino acids. The CDR3 nucleotides are TGTGCCAGCAGTTTACGGAGGTCCTCCTACAATGAGCAGTTCTTC. This gives the protein CASSLRRSSYNEQFF.

The V call is TRBV20-1, the J call TRBJ2-1; D unclear. V lost 0 bases to trimming and J lost 8 bases, with 17 bases between them. The CDR3 covers 15 residues. Germline lookup yields CDR1 DFQATT and CDR2 SNEGSKA (reference sequence). The CDR3 loop reads CSARDQPLPRDEQFF. DNA of the CDR3: TGCAGTGCTAGAGATCAGCCCCTACCGCGCGATGAGCAGTTCTTC.

This clonotype has a handful of counts. This chain joins TRBV30 and TRBJ2-3; D gene unclear. This CDR3 region has 15 residues. Trimming left V 0 bases short and J 6 bases short, with 16 bases between. CDR1 and CDR2 from the germline V gene are GTSNPN and SVGIG (reference sequence). CDR3 sequence reads: CAWSVGANSVDTQYF. In DNA, the CDR3 is TGTGCCTGGAGTGTTGGAGCAAACTCGGTGGATACGCAGTATTTT.

In this sample, this clonotype turned up a few times. The chain carries TRBV20-1 and TRBJ1-6, with 9 bases lining up with TRBD1. The CDR3 extends over 13 amino acids. The V gene's germline CDR1 is DFQATT and CDR2 SNEGSKA (reference sequence). V lost 1 base, J lost 12 bases, and 4 bases stayed unmatched. The CDR3 nucleotides are TGCAGTGCTAGAGGGGACAGGGACGTACCCCTCCACTTT. Protein product: CSARGDRDVPLHF.